This is a list of T cell receptor beta chains from one sample in a study of blood T cells in healthy people across ages. TCRdb re-called the 5' RACE reads through MiXCR, storing one row per CDR3 protein. The data contain fewer than 1,000,000 distinct CDR3 sequences, 40% to 50% of them seen just once; the ten biggest clones take up about a fifth. Sequencing input: blood. The origin of the receptors is a man between 60 and 70 years old in good health. Each CDR3 is given with its conserved first and last residue. D genes are given only for firm matches. Clone size is given for some rows only: seen once, a few or many times, or a class if the clone is expanded.

d_gene,abundance,j_gene,v_gene,CDR3aa,CDR3nt
-,-,TRBJ2-1,TRBV30,CAWSVASYNEQFF,TGTGCCTGGAGTGTCGCCTCCTACAATGAGCAGTTCTTC
-,-,TRBJ2-5,TRBV30,CAWDNPQETQYF,TGTGCCTGGGATAATCCCCAAGAGACCCAGTACTTC
-,-,TRBJ1-2,TRBV12-3/TRBV12-4,CASSTGSGYTF,TGTGCCAGCAGTACAGGGTCTGGCTACACCTTC
-,few,TRBJ1-2,TRBV12-3/TRBV12-4,CASSPRVQTGYTF,TGTGCCAGCAGTCCCCGGGTCCAAACGGGCTACACCTTC
-,once,TRBJ1-2,TRBV3-1,CASSPQVGLVYGYTF,TGTGCCAGCAGCCCCCAGGTGGGATTAGTGTATGGCTACACCTTC
TRBD1,-,TRBJ1-5,TRBV28,CASTGGNQPQHF,TGTGCCAGTACAGGGGGCAATCAGCCCCAGCATTTT
-,-,TRBJ2-1,TRBV3-1,CASSQARRFSYNEQFF,TGTGCCAGCAGCCAAGCACGTCGATTCTCCTACAATGAGCAGTTCTTC
-,-,TRBJ2-7,TRBV28,CASSLFGGVGPQRVSYEQYF,TGTGCCAGCAGTTTATTCGGGGGTGTGGGGCCCCAACGCGTCTCCTACGAGCAGTACTTC
-,-,TRBJ1-2,TRBV27,CASSPLSYRVGGYTF,TGTGCCAGCAGTCCGCTTAGTTACAGGGTCGGTGGCTACACCTTC
TRBD1,-,TRBJ2-1,TRBV6-2/TRBV6-3,CASRGLTGQGYEQFF,TGTGCCAGCAGAGGCTTGACGGGACAGGGGTACGAGCAGTTCTTC
-,few,TRBJ2-3,TRBV6-1,CASSTALGPHTDTQYF,TGTGCCAGCAGTACCGCCCTGGGGCCCCACACAGATACGCAGTATTTT
-,-,TRBJ2-7,TRBV7-9,CASSSGLGTYEQYF,TGTGCCAGCAGCTCAGGCCTCGGAACCTACGAGCAGTACTTC
-,-,TRBJ2-3,TRBV6-2/TRBV6-3,CASSPIGVTDTQYF,TGTGCCAGCAGTCCAATAGGGGTAACAGATACGCAGTATTTT
-,many,TRBJ2-5,TRBV20-1,CSARPQGRGETQYF,TGCAGTGCTAGACCACAGGGCCGGGGAGAGACCCAGTACTTC
-,-,TRBJ2-4,TRBV10-1,CASSGATKNIQYF,TGCGCCAGCTCAGGGGCGACCAAAAACATTCAGTACTTC
TRBD2,few,TRBJ2-5,TRBV20-1,CSAKKRGEETQYF,TGCAGTGCTAAGAAGCGGGGGGAGGAGACCCAGTACTTC
-,-,TRBJ2-1,TRBV20-1,CSATRDAYNEQFF,TGCAGTGCAACGAGGGATGCCTACAATGAGCAGTTCTTC
-,once,TRBJ2-5,TRBV15,CATRVPGQIHETQYF,TGTGCCACCAGAGTCCCGGGACAAATACACGAGACCCAGTACTTC
-,few,TRBJ2-5,TRBV6-2/TRBV6-3,CASRQKEQTQYF,TGTGCCAGCAGACAAAAAGAACAGACCCAGTACTTC
TRBD1,-,TRBJ2-7,TRBV7-2,CASSVSTTGAYEQYF,TGTGCCAGCAGCGTCTCGACGACAGGGGCCTACGAGCAGTACTTC
-,-,TRBJ2-7,TRBV27,CASSGSSGVQYF,TGTGCCAGCAGTGGCAGCAGCGGTGTCCAGTACTTC
TRBD2,-,TRBJ2-4,TRBV6-2/TRBV6-3,CASSRTSGGYVQYF,TGTGCCAGCAGTAGGACTAGCGGGGGCTACGTGCAGTACTTC
-,few,TRBJ2-5,TRBV5-4,CASSPHKETQYF,TGTGCCAGCAGCCCCCATAAAGAGACCCAGTACTTC
-,-,TRBJ1-2,TRBV6-5,CASKLAGDTYGYTF,TGTGCCAGCAAGTTGGCAGGGGACACCTATGGCTACACCTTC
-,-,TRBJ2-1,TRBV4-1,CASSPPGPSQTYNEQFF,TGCGCCAGCAGCCCCCCAGGCCCCAGTCAGACCTACAATGAGCAGTTCTTC
-,-,TRBJ2-7,TRBV20-1,CSASLSYSYEQYF,TGCAGTGCTAGTCTATCCTACTCCTACGAGCAGTACTTC
-,-,TRBJ2-7,TRBV19,CASPGFAYEQYF,TGTGCCAGTCCAGGGTTTGCCTACGAGCAGTACTTC
TRBD1,-,TRBJ2-6,TRBV7-3,CASSPTGAAGANVLTF,TGTGCCAGCAGCCCCACAGGGGCCGCAGGGGCCAACGTCCTGACTTTC
-,few,TRBJ1-6,TRBV27,CASSEGRRTSYNSPLHF,TGTGCCAGCAGTGAGGGACGACGAACCTCCTATAATTCACCCCTCCACTTT
TRBD1,-,TRBJ2-7,TRBV3-1,CASSTGQVKEQYF,TGTGCCAGCAGCACGGGACAGGTCAAGGAGCAGTACTTC
-,few,TRBJ2-1,TRBV7-2,CASTGLGLEQFF,TGTGCCAGCACCGGACTTGGACTGGAGCAGTTCTTC
-,-,TRBJ1-2,TRBV7-2,CASSSGPGADYGYTF,TGTGCCAGCAGCTCGGGTCCGGGGGCTGACTATGGCTACACCTTC
-,-,TRBJ2-4,TRBV11-2,CASSLDGPRNIQYF,TGTGCCAGCAGCTTAGATGGGCCCCGAAACATTCAGTACTTC
-,many,TRBJ2-7,TRBV20-1,CSARESYEQYF,TGCAGTGCTAGAGAGAGCTACGAGCAGTACTTC
-,-,TRBJ1-2,TRBV13,CASSQTALYGYTF,TGTGCCAGCTCCCAGACAGCCCTCTATGGCTACACCTTC
-,-,TRBJ2-5,TRBV6-6,CASSYANSQETQYF,TGTGCCAGCAGTTACGCGAACAGCCAAGAGACCCAGTACTTC
TRBD2,-,TRBJ2-1,TRBV2,CASKPGGNGEQFF,TGTGCCAGCAAGCCGGGGGGGAACGGTGAGCAGTTCTTC
-,-,TRBJ1-5,TRBV5-1,CASSLLGGFGQPQHF,TGCGCCAGCAGCTTGTTGGGGGGATTCGGTCAGCCCCAGCATTTT
-,few,TRBJ2-5,TRBV9,CASSPLDGRSMTNEQYF,TGTGCCAGCAGCCCCTTAGACGGCCGGTCGATGACCAATGAGCAGTACTTC
TRBD2,-,TRBJ2-3,TRBV7-9,CASNPSGGVAQYF,TGTGCCAGCAACCCTAGTGGGGGGGTGGCGCAGTATTTT
-,-,TRBJ1-1,TRBV9,CASSVDQGGTEAFF,TGTGCCAGCAGCGTAGATCAAGGGGGCACTGAAGCTTTCTTT
TRBD1,once,TRBJ2-7,TRBV15,CATSRQPGQGVYEQYF,TGTGCCACCAGCAGACAGCCGGGACAGGGGGTTTACGAGCAGTACTTC
-,few,TRBJ2-4,TRBV20-1,CSATGLSDGSKNIQYF,TGCAGTGCTACAGGGCTCTCCGATGGGTCCAAAAACATTCAGTACTTC
-,few,TRBJ2-7,TRBV20-1,CSASRAGAPYEQYF,TGCAGTGCTAGTAGGGCAGGGGCCCCCTACGAGCAGTACTTC
TRBD1,-,TRBJ2-7,TRBV6-5,CASSFDRGPPYEQYF,TGTGCCAGCAGTTTCGACAGGGGGCCCCCCTACGAGCAGTACTTC
TRBD2,once,TRBJ2-3,TRBV7-9,CASSAADPRGGVGTDTQYF,TGTGCCAGCAGCGCGGCCGACCCGCGGGGGGGCGTTGGGACAGATACGCAGTATTTT
TRBD1,few,TRBJ2-5,TRBV27,CASSTWDRVKETQYF,TGTGCCAGCAGTACCTGGGACAGGGTGAAAGAGACCCAGTACTTC
TRBD2,few,TRBJ2-7,TRBV5-1,CASSLEGAGPYEQYF,TGCGCCAGCAGCTTGGAGGGAGCGGGGCCCTACGAGCAGTACTTC
TRBD1,-,TRBJ2-3,TRBV20-1,CSARMIPRGHVDTQYF,TGCAGTGCTAGGATGATCCCCAGGGGGCACGTAGATACGCAGTATTTT
-,-,TRBJ2-1,TRBV7-6,CASSLEGGRVEQFF,TGTGCCAGCAGCTTAGAGGGGGGGCGGGTTGAGCAGTTCTTC
TRBD2,many,TRBJ2-7,TRBV20-1,CSATTSGSRREQYF,TGCAGCGCCACTACTAGCGGGTCCCGGCGGGAGCAGTACTTC
TRBD1,few,TRBJ1-2,TRBV5-1,CASSPQGGQLNLYGYTF,TGCGCCAGCAGCCCTCAGGGGGGACAGCTAAACCTTTATGGCTACACCTTC
TRBD1,-,TRBJ1-2,TRBV5-1,CASSRGTGEDYGYTF,TGCGCCAGCAGCAGGGGGACAGGGGAGGACTATGGCTACACCTTC
TRBD1,-,TRBJ2-4,TRBV4-3,CASSQVGTGGKNIQYF,TGCGCCAGCAGCCAAGTAGGCACAGGGGGCAAAAACATTCAGTACTTC
TRBD1,few,TRBJ2-5,TRBV6-5,CASSSGQGIQETQYF,TGTGCCAGCAGTTCGGGACAGGGCATACAAGAGACCCAGTACTTC
TRBD1,-,TRBJ1-2,TRBV2,CASSVRGLLRGYTF,TGTGCCAGCAGTGTCAGGGGGCTACTTCGTGGCTACACCTTC
-,-,TRBJ1-2,TRBV28,CASSQGPRSYTF,TGTGCCAGCAGTCAGGGGCCGCGGAGCTACACCTTC